This TCR beta chain was retrieved from a study of CD8 T cells in Susac syndrome. Blood CD8+ and CD4+ T cells underwent high-throughput TCR beta sequencing. CDR1 and CDR2 (germline): SGHTA, FQGNSA. Trimming stripped 3 bases from V and 0 bases from J, with 12 bases between. This CDR3 region has 15 residues. RNA was extracted with the RNeasy kit, and a quantity of 0.5 to 1 ug was reverse transcribed using random hexamers. The TCR beta CDR3 was amplified by immunoSEQ multiplex PCR across 54 Vbeta, 13 Jbeta. MiXCR, run by TCRdb on the immunoSEQ multiplex PCR reads, gives a single entry per CDR3 protein. The repertoire holds 90,000 to 150,000 distinct CDR3 sequences, with under 95% as singletons.

The sequence came from a human donor in good health. This chain joins TRBV7-2 and TRBJ2-7; maybe TRBD1 (6 bases). The sample consisted of CD8+ T cells from PBMCs. The CDR3 DNA reads TGTGCCAGCAGCTTTACAGGGTCGGGCTCCTACGAGCAGTACTTC. This encodes CASSFTGSGSYEQYF.